This TCR beta chain comes out of a study of regulatory T cells in long-lasting Graves disease. Library construction for TCR beta used iRepertoire HTBI primers and Arm-PCR of CDR3 regions. From the multiplex PCR reads, TCRdb called clonotypes with MiXCR, one entry per CDR3 protein. The sample holds about 240,000 distinct CDR3 sequences, over 20% seen once. Time point noted: newly diagnosed GD, antithyroid drugs for less than 3 months. Construction of the TCR library relied on RNA isolated from PBMCs. This clonotype was counted at least ten times. This CDR3 has 12 amino acids. Germline assignment: CDR1 MDHEN and CDR2 SYDVKM. V dropped 8 bases and J dropped 4; count of bases not matched to a gene: 2.

This sample comprised peripheral blood mononuclear cells (PBMCs), obtained at new diagnosis, from a patient treated with antithyroid drugs. The chain couples TRBV28 to TRBJ2-7; 10 nucleotides line up with TRBD1. The TCR comes from a female donor with Graves disease. This chain's CDR3 is CASGQGVYEQYF. For the CDR3, the DNA is TGTGCCAGCGGACAGGGGGTTTACGAGCAGTACTTC.